These 30 T cell receptor beta chains were sequenced from one sample in a study of identical twins' blood T cells. TCRdb re-called the 5' RACE reads through MiXCR, storing one row per CDR3 protein. This sample has 300,000 to 450,000 distinct CDR3 sequences, with roughly 31% found just once. The sample comprised PBMCs. The receptors originated from a woman between 18 and 55 years old in good health.

V usage is TRBV2 and J usage is TRBJ1-2; tentative D call: TRBD1 (6 bases). Trimming stripped 7 bases from V and 4 bases from J, with 16 bases between. Germline V gives CDR1 SNHLY, CDR2 FYNNEI. This CDR3 has 14 residues. The CDR3 nucleotides read TGTGCCAGCAAAGCCAGGGGACTTATCTATGGCTACACCTTC. It is translated as CASKARGLIYGYTF.

This clonotype was observed a few times. The chain couples TRBV5-1 to TRBJ1-1; a possible D gene is TRBD1 (5 bases). V lost 0 bases and J lost 14, with 14 bases in between. This CDR3 contains 12 residues. Germline V gene data show CDR1 as SGHRS and CDR2 as YFSETQ. The CDR3 is CASSLGGGGEFF. CDR3 sequence (DNA): TGCGCCAGCAGCTTGGGCGGGGGTGGCGAGTTCTTT.

The V and J genes are TRBV10-2 and TRBJ2-4; D ambiguous. V was pared by 3 bases and J by 3 bases, with 21 bases between. Per the germline V gene, CDR1 is WSHSY and CDR2 is SAAADI. This CDR3 spans 18 amino acids. The CDR3 is CASSETVVIDIRKNIQYF. CDR3 in DNA: TGCGCCAGCAGTGAAACGGTTGTGATCGATATCCGCAAAAACATTCAGTACTTC.

Written as DNA, the CDR3 is TGTGCCAGCAGCACTGGACAGGGGGAGCGAAACACCATATATTTT. This gives the protein CASSTGQGERNTIYF. The V gene is TRBV7-2, the J gene TRBJ1-3, with TRBD1 matching over 10 bases. This CDR3 contains 15 residues. J was trimmed by 5 bases and V by 5 bases; bases with no gene match: 6. In germline, CDR1 is SGHTA, CDR2 FQGNSA.

This clonotype has only a few counts. The CDR3 DNA sequence: TGTGCCAGCAGTTTAGCGACGTATCAGCCCCAGCATTTT. The encoded protein is CASSLATYQPQHF. This chain connects TRBV27 to TRBJ1-5; D call uncertain. Germline-derived CDR1 and CDR2 are MNHEY and SMNVEV (reference sequence). V was clipped by 2 bases and J by 5 bases, with 7 bases between them. The CDR3 has 13 residues.

The rearrangement links TRBV7-8 to TRBJ2-1; D unclear. Germline V gives CDR1 SGHVS, CDR2 FQNEAQ. Trimming took off 8 bases at V and 9 bases at J, with 17 bases between the two ends. This CDR3 region has 13 residues. CDR3 in amino acids: CASGSGPWSEQFF. CDR3 nucleotides: TGTGCCAGCGGCTCTGGGCCTTGGTCTGAGCAGTTCTTC. The whole variable domain, remainder taken from reference TRBV7-8 and TRBJ2-1, is GAGVSQSPRYKVAKRGQDVALRCDPISGHVSLFWYQQALGQGPEFLTYFQNEAQLDKSGLPSDRFFAERPEGSVSTLKIQRTQQEDSAVYLCASGSGPWSEQFFGPGTRLTVL.

This clonotype was seen a handful of times. The chain combines TRBV27 with TRBJ2-3, with D possibly TRBD2 on 6 matching bases. Germline-derived CDR1 and CDR2 are MNHEY and SMNVEV (reference sequence). The CDR3 contains 15 residues. The V and J ends lost 5 bases and 1 base respectively, with 13 bases between them. CDR3 DNA: TGTGCCAGCAGTGCCGGGAGCCCCCGCACAGATACGCAGTATTTT. It is translated as CASSAGSPRTDTQYF.

This clonotype showed up just a few times. The rearrangement uses TRBV5-1 and TRBJ1-1; 8 nucleotides agree with TRBD1. The germline CDR1 and CDR2 sequences are SGHRS and YFSETQ. The CDR3 is made up of 14 amino acids. Trimming at V came to 5 bases and at J to 7 bases, leaving 10 bases not matched to a gene. The CDR3 region is CASSMGADRGEAFF. The CDR3 DNA reads as TGCGCCAGCAGTATGGGGGCTGACAGGGGTGAAGCTTTCTTT.

The rearrangement links TRBV29-1 to TRBJ1-2; possibly TRBD1 for D (5 bases). V lost 5 bases and J 8 bases, leaving 21 bases between the germline ends. Germline V gene lookup returns CDR1 SQVTM and CDR2 ANQGSEA. This CDR3 spans 14 amino acids. The CDR3 loop reads CSVPQGSEGFGYTF. The CDR3 region has the DNA TGCAGCGTTCCCCAGGGCTCCGAGGGTTTCGGCTACACCTTC.

This clonotype was seen a handful of times. The gene calls are TRBV7-9 and TRBJ2-5, with 8 bases matching TRBD2. The CDR3 consists of 14 residues. The J segment lost 1 base and the V segment lost 2 bases, leaving 0 bases of the junction unmatched. Germline-derived CDR1 and CDR2 are SEHNR and FQNEAQ (reference sequence). The CDR3 nucleotides read TGTGCCAGCAGCTTAACTAGCGGCCAAGAGACCCAGTACTTC. It yields the protein CASSLTSGQETQYF.

V and J are TRBV20-1 and TRBJ1-5, with D possibly being TRBD1 (6 bases). V was trimmed by 6 bases and J by 5 bases, leaving 11 bases between them. Germline lookup yields CDR1 DFQATT and CDR2 SNEGSKA (reference sequence). There are 12 residues in the CDR3. This CDR3 is CSAARTDQPQHF. The CDR3 region has the DNA TGCAGTGCCGCTCGGACAGATCAGCCCCAGCATTTT.

The V and J genes are TRBV29-1 and TRBJ1-2; no clear D. This CDR3 is built from 11 residues. The germline V gene has CDR1 SQVTM and CDR2 ANQGSEA. V shed 7 bases and J shed 5 bases, with 11 bases lying between them. In nucleotides, the CDR3 is TGCAGCGCAGCAAAAGGTTATGGCTACACCTTC. As protein: CSAAKGYGYTF.

This clonotype was recorded at least ten times. The chain couples TRBV5-1 to TRBJ2-2; D uncertain. V lost 0 bases to trimming and J lost 5 bases, with 5 bases between them. Per germline, CDR1 SGHRS and CDR2 YFSETQ. The CDR3 covers 13 residues. As DNA, the CDR3 is TGCGCCAGCAGCTTGGTAGGGACCGGGGAGCTGTTTTTT. Translated: CASSLVGTGELFF.

In regard to this clonotype: A clone one base away is much larger, so this may be a read error. The V and J genes are TRBV2 and TRBJ2-2; 8 positions match TRBD2. This CDR3 has 15 residues. Germline CDR1 SNHLY, CDR2 FYNNEI. The DNA of the CDR3 is TGTGCCAGCAGTGAAGCGCGACGGGGGGGCGGGGAGCCGTTTTTT. Its protein product is CASSEARRGGGEPFF.

To note about this clonotype: The junction departs from germline at one end; a sequencing error may be responsible. This chain joins TRBV19 and TRBJ2-1, with D perhaps TRBD1 (6 bases). Germline V CDR1 and CDR2: LNHDA, SQIVND (reference sequence). This CDR3 has 15 amino acids. The CDR3 sequence: CVSSPSGGTNNEQFF. CDR3 nucleotides: TGTGTCAGTAGTCCTTCTGGGGGCACCAACAATGAGCAGTTCTTC.

This clonotype was counted between two and nine times. This chain links TRBV5-1 with TRBJ1-1; the match to TRBD1 covers 7 bases. The length of the CDR3 is 16 residues. Germline assignment: CDR1 SGHRS and CDR2 YFSETQ. V lost 4 bases, J lost 0 bases, and 9 bases stayed unmatched. This chain's CDR3 is CASSPGNRGMNTEAFF. The CDR3 DNA sequence: TGCGCCAGCAGCCCCGGAAACAGGGGTATGAACACTGAAGCTTTCTTT.

This chain links TRBV20-1 with TRBJ2-7, with D perhaps TRBD1 (5 bases). Per germline, CDR1 DFQATT and CDR2 SNEGSKA (reference sequence). V lost 0 bases to trimming and J lost 2 bases, with 11 bases between them. The CDR3 totals 14 residues. The CDR3 DNA sequence: TGCAGTGCTAGAGATATAAAGGGGCCCTACGAGCAGTACTTC. Amino acids: CSARDIKGPYEQYF.

The table lists this clonotype with many counts. This chain links TRBV29-1 with TRBJ1-2; tentatively, D is TRBD1 (6 bases). The V end was cut by 5 bases, the J end by 8 bases, with 15 bases between. This CDR3 has 12 amino acids. In germline, CDR1 is SQVTM, CDR2 ANQGSEA. CDR3 region: CSVYIGGHGYTF. CDR3 nucleotides: TGCAGCGTTTATATCGGGGGGCACGGCTACACCTTC.

A remark on this clonotype: A much larger clone differs from this one at a single base, so this may be a read error. The V call is TRBV5-1, the J call TRBJ2-2; 8 nucleotides line up with TRBD2. This CDR3 comprises 15 residues. CDR1 is SGHRS, CDR2 YFSETQ, per germline. The CDR3 is CAGSAGTRRTGELFF. The CDR3 DNA reads as TGCGCCGGCAGCGCCGGGACTAGGAGGACCGGGGAGCTGTTTTTT.

This clonotype occurred many times. V gene TRBV2 combines with J gene TRBJ1-2; no reliable D call. The CDR3 has 13 amino acids. Trimming stripped 0 bases from V and 6 bases from J, with 8 bases between. Germline CDR1 SNHLY, CDR2 FYNNEI. CDR3 residues: CASSEAGFDGYTF. For the CDR3, the DNA is TGTGCCAGCAGTGAAGCCGGGTTCGATGGCTACACCTTC.

Of note for this clonotype: The junction departs from the called germline gene at one end, perhaps through a read error. The CDR3 loop reads CVSIVRGAGPYNEQFF. The CDR3, as DNA: TGTGTCAGCATCGTAAGGGGAGCGGGACCCTACAATGAGCAGTTCTTC. The chain is built from TRBV5-6 and TRBJ2-1; 7 bases map to TRBD2. The CDR3 length is 16 residues. Germline lookup yields CDR1 SGHDT and CDR2 YYEEEE.

Worth noting for this clonotype: A clone one base away is much larger, so this may be a read error. V gene TRBV20-1 combines with J gene TRBJ2-5, with D possibly TRBD1 on 6 matching bases. V was pared by 2 bases and J by 4 bases, with 14 bases between. The CDR3 is made up of 14 amino acids. Germline V gene lookup returns CDR1 DFQATT and CDR2 SNEGSKA (reference sequence). DNA of the CDR3: TGCAGTGCTAGAAGAGTGGGGGCGTTAGAGACCCAGTACTTC. Its protein is CSARRVGALETQYF.

This clonotype was counted only a few times. Germline is not matched at one junction end, which may reflect a read error. The rearrangement links TRBV12-3 or TRBV12-4 to TRBJ1-1, with unresolved D. CDR3 length equals 13 residues. Written as DNA, the CDR3 is TGTGTCAGCAGTTCCTGGGCGGGCGTTAGAGCTTTCTTT. Translating it yields CVSSSWAGVRAFF.

The V call is TRBV29-1, the J call TRBJ2-1; tentative D call: TRBD1 (6 bases). The V end lost 4 bases, the J end lost 0 bases, and 13 bases lay between the germline ends. CDR1 is SQVTM and CDR2 is ANQGSEA in the germline V gene. This CDR3 comprises 15 residues. Written as DNA, the CDR3 is TGCAGCGTTGTAGGGGGTTCGAACTCCTACAATGAGCAGTTCTTC. As protein: CSVVGGSNSYNEQFF.

This clonotype was counted between two and nine times. The chain is built from TRBV29-1 and TRBJ2-7; TRBD2 matches 9 bases. The germline CDR1 and CDR2 sequences are SQVTM and ANQGSEA. This CDR3 is built from 14 residues. The ends lost 6 bases at V and 7 bases at J; junction bases unmatched: 13. The CDR3 loop is CSVLTGTSKGEQYF. DNA for the CDR3: TGCAGCGTCCTTACCGGGACTAGCAAGGGGGAGCAGTACTTC.

Here the CDR3 reads CASSLVWRGAENTEAFF. In DNA form, the CDR3 reads TGTGCCAGCAGCTTAGTGTGGCGTGGCGCCGAGAACACTGAAGCTTTCTTT. The J gene is TRBJ1-1, the V gene TRBV11-2; D not certain. V was shortened by 1 base and J by 1 base, with 16 bases between the two germline ends. The CDR3 length is 17 residues. Germline lookup yields CDR1 SGHAT and CDR2 FQNNGV.

This clonotype has just a few counts. The CDR3 protein is CASADPNTEAFF. The CDR3 DNA is TGTGCCAGTGCTGATCCGAACACTGAAGCTTTCTTT. This sequence joins TRBV7-2 and TRBJ1-1, with D hard to call. V lost 9 bases and J 1 base, leaving 9 bases between the germline ends. The germline gives CDR1 SGHTA, CDR2 FQGNSA. The CDR3 runs to 12 residues.

This clonotype was observed a handful of times. The chain joins TRBV20-1 to TRBJ2-1; D not certain. Looked up from germline, CDR1 is DFQATT and CDR2 is SNEGSKA (reference sequence). The V end was cut by 6 bases, the J end by 0 bases, with 15 bases between. CDR3 length: 15 amino acids. Here the CDR3 DNA reads TGCAGTGCGGTTTCGGCGTCTGACTCCTACAATGAGCAGTTCTTC. Translated, it gives CSAVSASDSYNEQFF.

This clonotype has just a few counts. The chain employs TRBV27 and TRBJ2-2; D may be TRBD2 (6 bases). The CDR3 is 16 residues long. V was pared by 4 bases and J by 3 bases, with 15 bases between. Germline CDR1 MNHEY, CDR2 SMNVEV (reference sequence). The CDR3 region has the DNA TGTGCCAGCAGTTCTAGTCCGGGACTGCACACCGGGGAGCTGTTTTTT. Translating it yields CASSSSPGLHTGELFF.

The sample holds a few counts of this clonotype. The chain employs TRBV5-1 and TRBJ2-1, with D unresolved. The V end lost 4 bases, the J end lost 0 bases, and 8 bases lay between the germline ends. Germline values: CDR1 SGHRS, CDR2 YFSETQ. The CDR3 is 14 residues long. In nucleotides, the CDR3 is TGCGCCAGCAGCCAGGATAGCTCCTACAATGAGCAGTTCTTC. Translating gives CASSQDSSYNEQFF.